The clone carrying this T cell receptor beta chain has only a few counts. The sample comes from a study of T-cell reconstitution after alpha-beta-depleted transplantation in children. Preparation of the TCRbeta library was carried out with unique molecular identifiers. TCRdb recomputed calls from the PCR reads with MiXCR, one row per CDR3 protein. Altogether just over 950,000 distinct CDR3 sequences are present, about 30% being singletons, with the ten largest covering approximately 30%. Trimming removed 5 bases at V and 2 bases at J, with 5 bases between. The CDR3 is made up of 11 amino acids. Per the germline V gene, CDR1 is SQVTM and CDR2 is ANQGSEA.

This clonotype originated in a boy in the first two years of life who had a stem cell transplant for SCID, so the T cells may come from the graft donor. Source: PBMCs, mostly from graft donor cells, taken 360 days after TCRalphabeta/CD19-depleted stem cell transplant. The chain couples TRBV29-1 to TRBJ2-3; TRBD2 might be the D (5 bases). The CDR3 sequence: CSVRDTDTQYF. The DNA for the CDR3 is TGCAGCGTTCGGGACACAGATACGCAGTATTTT.